This T cell receptor beta chain is drawn from a study of shared clonotypes between healthy human individuals. An assay was performed, and its level was deep. Original data processing: Without quality scores, immunoSEQ junctional reads could not be filtered like full-length reads. Clones were read by immunoSEQ multiplex PCR, and TCRdb kept only the in-frame ones, dropping some. Clone size and V and J calls were adopted from that table, with D and trimming inferred from the DNA. The sample lists hundreds of thousands of clones, 55% to 75% occurring once. The TCR was taken from a woman aged 25 to 39 in good health. The sequenced material came from memory CD4+ T cells sorted from blood. Noted subset: CD45RA-negative fraction.

CDR3 region: CASSSSPQGIGYTF. In DNA, the CDR3 is TGTGCCAGCAGCTCCTCACCACAGGGAATTGGCTACACCTTC. This chain joins TRBV9 and TRBJ1-2; D perhaps matches TRBD1 (6 bases). Germline values: CDR1 SGDLS, CDR2 YYNGEE. The CDR3 totals 14 residues. V gave up 4 bases and J gave up 7 bases, with 17 bases separating them.